This TCR beta chain was obtained from a study of T cells in Graves' hyperthyroidism and ophthalmopathy. Background on the study: Peripheral blood collection took place at initial diagnosis, before any treatment.

As to this clonotype: Compared with germline, one end of the junction differs, possibly owing to a read error.

The study based diagnoses on clinical symptoms, serum thyroxine and TRAb, thyroid ultrasound and orbital computed tomography. The CDR3 contains 15 residues. CDR1 and CDR2 from the germline V gene are SGHVS and FQNEAQ. The CDR3 regions of TCR beta were amplified from RNA transcripts. First-round RT-PCR of the TCR CDR3 relied on the HTBI primer set. TCRdb processed the multiplex PCR reads anew with MiXCR; each CDR3 protein has one entry. The sample lists fewer than 500,000 distinct CDR3 sequences, approximately 12% occurring once. The specimen sequenced was blood. The gene calls are TRBV7-8 and TRBJ1-5; D unclear. This clonotype was sampled from a man aged 25 to 40 with Graves' hyperthyroidism that later progressed to Graves' ophthalmopathy. CDR3 protein: CANSFYSDSNQPQHF. Here the CDR3 DNA reads TGTGCCAACAGCTTTTACTCAGATAGCAATCAGCCCCAGCATTTT.